This TCR beta chain was observed in a study of OX40 agonist ivuxolimab in advanced cancers. Study information: Patients in the trial were receiving intravenous ivuxolimab every 2 weeks, at doses of 0.01 to 10 mg/kg. Mean age 60 years, range roughly 20 to 85; approximately 83% male.

Using immunoSEQ multiplex PCR, the repertoire was profiled, and TCRdb retains in-frame clones only, with some absent. The data contain 79,000 or so clones, 65% to 90% of them singletons. Study results and caveats: Averaged across samples, CD8+ T cells carried more expanded clones than CD4+ did.

A word on this clone: Antigen unknown.

The CDR3 is 14 amino acids. Germline V CDR1 and CDR2: KGHSH, LQKENI. Trimming removed 3 bases at V and 4 bases at J, with 12 bases between. V is TRBV18 and J is TRBJ1-1; D unresolved. This specimen consisted of CD4+ or CD8+ T cells sorted from blood, obtained in a trial of the OX40 agonist ivuxolimab. This TCR was recovered from an adult with an advanced solid tumor such as melanoma, head and neck, liver or kidney cancer. The CDR3 nucleotides are TGTGCCAGCTCACCGGAGGGCTCGGGCACTGAAGCTTTCTTT. The encoded protein is CASSPEGSGTEAFF.